This T cell receptor beta chain is from a study of persistence of HIV-infected CD4 T cells. General study findings and limits: Antigen-responding cells were enriched for degenerate expanded CDR3beta sequences.

Stimulation used 8 to 10 ug/mL lysate from CMV-infected fibroblasts. CD40L/CD69 double-negative CD45RO-high memory CD4+ T cells were collected. This was the immunoSEQ version 4 assay in survey mode. Assay: immunoSEQ multiplex PCR; the TCRdb copy retains only in-frame clones and omits some. The repertoire has more than 30,000 clones, 80% of them found once; the top ten carry approximately 1.6%. On this clone: Its matching antigen is unknown.

CDR1 is MNHEY and CDR2 is SVGAGI in the germline V gene. V lost 5 bases, J lost 0 bases, and 11 bases lay in between. CDR3 length: 15 amino acids. The sequenced sample was CD4+ T cells sorted from PBMCs after roughly 18-hour stimulation, obtained from a patient who received antiretroviral therapy. This clonotype was sampled from an adult man with HIV who was CMV-seropositive. The V and J genes are TRBV6-5 and TRBJ1-3; D might be TRBD1 (5 bases). CDR3 residues: CASSPDSHSGNTIYF. CDR3 nucleotide sequence: TGTGCCAGCAGTCCAGACAGTCACTCTGGAAACACCATATATTTT.